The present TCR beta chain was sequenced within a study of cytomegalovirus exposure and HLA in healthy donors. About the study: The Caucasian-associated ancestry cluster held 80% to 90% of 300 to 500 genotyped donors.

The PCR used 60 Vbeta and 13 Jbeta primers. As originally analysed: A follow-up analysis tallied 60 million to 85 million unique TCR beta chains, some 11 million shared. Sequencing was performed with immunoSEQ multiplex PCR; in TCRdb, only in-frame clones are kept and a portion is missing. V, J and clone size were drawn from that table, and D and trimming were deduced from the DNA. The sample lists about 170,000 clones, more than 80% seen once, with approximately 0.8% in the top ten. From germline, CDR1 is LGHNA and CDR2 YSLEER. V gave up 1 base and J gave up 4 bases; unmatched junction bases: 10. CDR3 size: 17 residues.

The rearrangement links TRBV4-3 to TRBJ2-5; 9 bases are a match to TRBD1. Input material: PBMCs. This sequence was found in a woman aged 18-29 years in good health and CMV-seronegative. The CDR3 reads CASSQGVGQGLIETQYF. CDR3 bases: TGCGCCAGCAGCCAAGGAGTCGGACAGGGGTTAATAGAGACCCAGTACTTC.